Given below is one TCR beta chain in context. The sample originates from a study of blood T cell repertoires in COVID-19. Study at large: Material from acute and convalescent COVID-19 was sourced from the United States, Italy and Spain.

Germline loops: CDR1 SGHRS, CDR2 YFSETQ. V trimming: 0 bases; J trimming: 0 bases; junction bases outside the gene matches: 3. The CDR3 sequence is 15 residues long. Enrolled during active infection, Seattle patients were then followed longitudinally. Authors' data handling: Amplifying reference gene primers gave estimates of nucleated cell counts. Sequencing used immunoSEQ multiplex PCR; TCRdb keeps in-frame clones, though not all of them. V and J calls and clone size are as listed in that table; D and trimming were resolved from the DNA. This sample has 45,000 to 65,000 clones, with around 80% found just once.

The receptor's source is a man aged 25-45 years with COVID-19, enrolled during active disease. This chain joins TRBV5-1 and TRBJ2-7; 7 nucleotides line up with TRBD1. What was sequenced was peripheral blood. CDR3 in DNA: TGCGCCAGCAGCTTGGCTGGGACAGTCTCCTACGAGCAGTACTTC. This encodes CASSLAGTVSYEQYF. The variable domain in full, completed from reference TRBV5-1 and TRBJ2-7, reads KAGVTQTPRYLIKTRGQQVTLSCSPISGHRSVSWYQQTPGQGLQFLFEYFSETQRNKGNFPGRFSGRQFSNSRSEMNVSTLELGDSALYLCASSLAGTVSYEQYFGPGTRLTVT.